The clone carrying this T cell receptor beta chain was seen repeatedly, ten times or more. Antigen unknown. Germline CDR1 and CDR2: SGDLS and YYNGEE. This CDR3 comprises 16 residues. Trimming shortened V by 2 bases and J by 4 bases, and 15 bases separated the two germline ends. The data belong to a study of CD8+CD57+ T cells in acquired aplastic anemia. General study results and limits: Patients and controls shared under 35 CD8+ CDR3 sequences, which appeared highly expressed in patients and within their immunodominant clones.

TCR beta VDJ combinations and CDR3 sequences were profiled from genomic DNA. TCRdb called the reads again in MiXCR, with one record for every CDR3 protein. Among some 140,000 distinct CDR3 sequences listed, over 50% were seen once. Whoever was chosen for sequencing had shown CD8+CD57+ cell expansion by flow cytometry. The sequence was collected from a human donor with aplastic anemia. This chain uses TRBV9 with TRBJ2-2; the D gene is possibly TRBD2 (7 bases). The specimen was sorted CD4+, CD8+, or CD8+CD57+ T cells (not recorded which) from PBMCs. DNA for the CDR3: TGTGCCAGCAGCGTCGGGGCGGGGGCGCGCACCGGGGAGCTGTTTTTT. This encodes CASSVGAGARTGELFF.